These 19 T cell receptor beta chains share one sample of origin, sequenced in a study of blood T cell repertoires in COVID-19. The repertoire was sequenced with immunoSEQ multiplex PCR; TCRdb's copy has only in-frame clones and lacks some. The table includes about 480,000 clones, approximately 89% detected once. The sample taken for sequencing was peripheral blood. The receptors were sampled from a man aged 18-30 years with COVID-19, enrolled during active disease.

This chain joins TRBV5-8 and TRBJ2-1, with 13 bases lining up with TRBD2. The CDR3 totals 17 residues. CDR1 and CDR2 from the germline V gene are SGHTS and YDEGEE. J was trimmed by 7 bases and V by 4 bases; bases with no gene match: 11. CDR3 coding DNA: TGTGCCAGCAGCCCGATGAGAGGGACTAGCGGGATTAATGAGCAGTTCTTC. Translating it yields CASSPMRGTSGINEQFF.

This chain joins TRBV5-4 and TRBJ2-1; 10 nucleotides agree with TRBD2. CDR3 size: 17 residues. With V trimmed by 2 bases and J by 6 bases, 11 bases remained unmatched. Germline loops: CDR1 SGHNT, CDR2 YYREEE (reference sequence). The DNA for the CDR3 is TGTGCCAGCAGCTTACGAAAACTAGCGGGATCCAGCAATGAGCAGTTCTTC. It specifies CASSLRKLAGSSNEQFF.

The chain carries TRBV6-5 and TRBJ2-7, with TRBD2 matching over 9 bases. Germline loops: CDR1 MNHEY, CDR2 SVGAGI. The CDR3 has 14 amino acids. Trimming removed 7 bases from V and 0 bases from J; junction bases left unmatched: 4. The CDR3 loop reads CASTRLADSYEQYF. The CDR3 region has the DNA TGTGCCAGCACCAGACTAGCGGACTCCTACGAGCAGTACTTC.

This clone was detected a few times. The chain joins TRBV19 to TRBJ1-1; TRBD1 matches 8 bases. With 6 bases clipped from V and 6 bases from J, the junction kept 0 bases outside the gene matches. The germline CDR1 and CDR2 sequences are LNHDA and SQIVND (reference sequence). The CDR3 sequence is 11 residues long. The CDR3 nucleotides read TGTGCCAGTAGGGACAGGGCTGAAGCTTTCTTT. It encodes CASRDRAEAFF.

The V and J genes are TRBV9 and TRBJ1-4; D may be TRBD1 (6 bases). This CDR3 contains 16 residues. The germline CDR1 and CDR2 sequences are SGDLS and YYNGEE. Trimming left V 4 bases short and J 0 bases short, with 13 bases between. CDR3: CASSPGTFATNEKLFF. The CDR3, as DNA: TGTGCCAGCAGCCCCGGGACATTTGCAACTAATGAAAAACTGTTTTTT.

The genes are TRBV2 and TRBJ2-7, with D perhaps TRBD1 (5 bases). Between the trimmed V and J ends, which lost 6 bases and 0 bases, there was a span of 15 bases. Germline lookup yields CDR1 SNHLY and CDR2 FYNNEI. The CDR3 loop spans 15 amino acids. This CDR3 reads CASRDDRFSSYEQYF. The CDR3 DNA is TGTGCCAGCAGGGACGACAGATTTAGCTCCTACGAGCAGTACTTC.

The chain carries TRBV5-4 and TRBJ2-5; maybe TRBD2 (5 bases). Germline CDR1 and CDR2: SGHNT and YYREEE (reference sequence). The CDR3 extends over 14 amino acids. V lost 4 bases, J lost 7 bases, and 17 bases lay in between. The CDR3 reads CASSPPDAGGTQYF. The DNA for the CDR3 is TGTGCCAGCAGCCCGCCGGACGCGGGCGGGACCCAGTACTTC.

This rearrangement joins TRBV12-3 or TRBV12-4 to TRBJ2-7; TRBD1 agrees at 8 bases. Losses at the gene ends were 6 bases for V and 3 bases for J; bases not matched to a gene: 4. The CDR3 has 13 amino acids. DNA for the CDR3: TGTGCCAGCAGGCGGGACAGGCGCTACGAGCAGTACTTC. Translated: CASRRDRRYEQYF.

The rearrangement uses TRBV2 and TRBJ1-1, with D hard to call. Trimming took 11 bases from V and 7 from J, leaving 20 bases between them. Germline assignment: CDR1 SNHLY and CDR2 FYNNEI. The CDR3 consists of 13 residues. CDR3 region: CADGEWAEGEAFF. In DNA, the CDR3 is TGTGCCGACGGAGAATGGGCCGAGGGTGAAGCTTTCTTT.

This rearrangement joins TRBV27 to TRBJ2-1, with 7 nucleotides matching TRBD1. Unmatched junction bases numbered 8, after V lost 6 bases and J lost 6 bases. CDR1 is MNHEY, CDR2 SMNVEV, per germline (reference sequence). The CDR3 is 14 amino acids. This CDR3 reads CASSPGQPFNEQFF. Here the CDR3 DNA reads TGTGCCAGCAGCCCGGGACAGCCCTTCAATGAGCAGTTCTTC.

The genes are TRBV30 and TRBJ2-7; the D gene is possibly TRBD1 (5 bases). The length of the CDR3 is 12 residues. Trimming cost V 1 base and J 2 bases, with 6 bases left between them. From germline, CDR1 is GTSNPN and CDR2 SVGIG (reference sequence). Here the CDR3 DNA reads TGTGCCTGGAGTGCAGGGACCTACGAGCAGTACTTC. Protein: CAWSAGTYEQYF.

The gene calls are TRBV27 and TRBJ2-2; perhaps TRBD2 as D (5 bases). The V end was cut by 9 bases, the J end by 2 bases, with 16 bases between. Germline CDR1 reads MNHEY; CDR2 reads SMNVEV (reference sequence). There are 15 residues in the CDR3. This CDR3 reads CASTGVRDNTGELFF. The CDR3 DNA follows: TGTGCCAGTACCGGTGTGAGGGATAACACCGGGGAGCTGTTTTTT.

This clone was recorded only once. The chain has TRBV30 and TRBJ2-7; the D gene is possibly TRBD1 (5 bases). This CDR3 comprises 10 residues. The V gene's germline CDR1 is GTSNPN and CDR2 SVGIG (reference sequence). V lost 3 bases and J 9 bases, leaving 9 bases between the germline ends. The DNA for the CDR3 is TGTGCCTGGAGCGAACAGGTGCAGTACTTC. Its protein product is CAWSEQVQYF.

The chain carries TRBV25-1 and TRBJ2-3, with TRBD1 matching 7 bases. CDR1 and CDR2 from the germline V gene are MGHDK and SYGVNS. Trimming removed 3 bases from V and 2 bases from J; junction bases left unmatched: 5. There are 15 residues in the CDR3. CDR3 amino acids: CASSDRDRYTDTQYF. As DNA, the CDR3 is TGTGCCAGCAGTGACAGGGACAGATACACAGATACGCAGTATTTT.

The chain is built from TRBV6-5 and TRBJ1-6; 7 bases match TRBD1. Germline CDR1 MNHEY, CDR2 SVGAGI. Trimming took 2 bases from V and 7 from J; bases not matched to a gene: 5. The CDR3 is made up of 15 amino acids. The CDR3 sequence is CASSYGVRGNSPLHF. In DNA form, the CDR3 reads TGTGCCAGCAGTTACGGGGTCAGGGGGAATTCACCCCTCCACTTT.

The CDR3 here is CASSLDSTYQETQYF. DNA for the CDR3: TGTGCCAGCAGCTTAGACTCGACTTACCAAGAGACCCAGTACTTC. The chain has TRBV11-2 and TRBJ2-5, with unresolved D. The V and J ends lost 0 bases and 0 bases respectively, with 8 bases between them. The CDR3 sequence is 15 residues long. Per the germline V gene, CDR1 is SGHAT and CDR2 is FQNNGV.

The gene calls are TRBV12-3 or TRBV12-4 and TRBJ2-7, with TRBD2 as a possible D gene (6 bases). The CDR3 consists of 13 residues. Trimming took 6 bases from V and 0 from J, leaving 9 bases between them. The CDR3 nucleotides read TGTGCCAGCAGGACCGGGAGCTCCTACGAGCAGTACTTC. It yields the protein CASRTGSSYEQYF.

The CDR3 spells CASSLMGRGTYEQYF. The CDR3, as DNA: TGTGCCAGCAGCTTAATGGGTCGGGGGACCTACGAGCAGTACTTC. This sequence joins TRBV7-2 and TRBJ2-7; D perhaps matches TRBD2 (6 bases). V lost 2 bases and J lost 2, with 13 bases in between. Germline V gene lookup returns CDR1 SGHTA and CDR2 FQGNSA. This CDR3 spans 15 amino acids.

This clone was recorded only once. This CDR3 is CASSAATETGELFF. The CDR3 DNA follows: TGTGCCAGTAGTGCCGCGACGGAGACCGGGGAGCTGTTTTTT. The V call is TRBV19, the J call TRBJ2-2, with D hard to call. The CDR3 is 14 residues long. From germline, CDR1 is LNHDA and CDR2 SQIVND (reference sequence). The V end lost 5 bases, the J end lost 5 bases, and 12 bases lay between the germline ends.